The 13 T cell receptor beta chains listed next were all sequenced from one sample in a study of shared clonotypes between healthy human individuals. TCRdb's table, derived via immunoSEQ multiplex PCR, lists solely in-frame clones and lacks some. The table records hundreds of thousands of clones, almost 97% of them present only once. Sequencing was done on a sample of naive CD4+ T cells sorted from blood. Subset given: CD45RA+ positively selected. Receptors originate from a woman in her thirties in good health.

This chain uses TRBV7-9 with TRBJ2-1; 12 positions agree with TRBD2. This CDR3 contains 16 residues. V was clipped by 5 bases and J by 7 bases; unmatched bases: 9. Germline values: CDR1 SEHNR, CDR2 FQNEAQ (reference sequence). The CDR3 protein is CASSPPTSGRGNEQFF. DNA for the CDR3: TGTGCCAGCAGCCCCCCGACTAGCGGGAGAGGGAATGAGCAGTTCTTC.

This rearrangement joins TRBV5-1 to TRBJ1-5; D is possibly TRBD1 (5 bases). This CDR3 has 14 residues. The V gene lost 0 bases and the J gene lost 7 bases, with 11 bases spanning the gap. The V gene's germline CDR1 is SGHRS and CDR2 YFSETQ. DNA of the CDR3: TGCGCCAGCAGCTTGGTGGGGGGAGGACAGCCCCAGCATTTT. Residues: CASSLVGGGQPQHF.

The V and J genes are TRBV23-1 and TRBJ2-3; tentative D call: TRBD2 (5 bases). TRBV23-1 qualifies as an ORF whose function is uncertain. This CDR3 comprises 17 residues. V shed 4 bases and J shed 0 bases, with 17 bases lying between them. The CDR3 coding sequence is TGCGCCAGCAGTCCACGGGAACGCCCCACTAGCACAGATACGCAGTATTTT. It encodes CASSPRERPTSTDTQYF.

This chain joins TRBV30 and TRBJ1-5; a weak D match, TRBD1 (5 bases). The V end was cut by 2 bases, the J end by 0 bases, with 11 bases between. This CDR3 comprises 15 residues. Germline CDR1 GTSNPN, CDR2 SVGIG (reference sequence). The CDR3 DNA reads TGTGCCTGGAGTCGGGACGGCTTTAGCAATCAGCCCCAGCATTTT. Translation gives CAWSRDGFSNQPQHF.

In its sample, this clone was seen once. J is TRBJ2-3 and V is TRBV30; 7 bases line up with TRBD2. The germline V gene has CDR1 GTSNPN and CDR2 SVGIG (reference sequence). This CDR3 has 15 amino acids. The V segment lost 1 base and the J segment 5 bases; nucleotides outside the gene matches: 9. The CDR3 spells CAWSAHGGSLDTQYF. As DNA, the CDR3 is TGTGCCTGGAGTGCCCACGGCGGGAGTCTAGATACGCAGTATTTT.

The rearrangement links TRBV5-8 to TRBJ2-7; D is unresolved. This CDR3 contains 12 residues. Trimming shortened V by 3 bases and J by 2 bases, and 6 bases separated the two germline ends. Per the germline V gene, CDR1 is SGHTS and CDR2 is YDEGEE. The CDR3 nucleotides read TGTGCCAGCAGCTCTAATCCCTACGAGCAGTACTTC. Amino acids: CASSSNPYEQYF.

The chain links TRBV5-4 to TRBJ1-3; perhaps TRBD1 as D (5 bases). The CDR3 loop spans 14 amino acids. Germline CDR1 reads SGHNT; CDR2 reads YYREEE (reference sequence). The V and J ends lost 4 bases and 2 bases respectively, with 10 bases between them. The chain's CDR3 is CASSPDSPGNTIYF. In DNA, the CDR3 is TGTGCCAGCAGCCCAGACAGTCCTGGAAACACCATATATTTT.

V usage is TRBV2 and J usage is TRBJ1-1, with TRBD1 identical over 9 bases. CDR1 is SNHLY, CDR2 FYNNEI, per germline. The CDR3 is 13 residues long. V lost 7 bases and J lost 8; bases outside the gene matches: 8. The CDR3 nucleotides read TGTGCCAGCACGAGGACTGGGACAGGGGAAGCTTTCTTT. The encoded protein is CASTRTGTGEAFF.

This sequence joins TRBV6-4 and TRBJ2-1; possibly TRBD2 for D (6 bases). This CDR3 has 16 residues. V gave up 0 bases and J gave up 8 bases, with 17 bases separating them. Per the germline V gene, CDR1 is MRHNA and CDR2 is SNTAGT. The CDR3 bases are TGTGCCAGCAGTGACTCGGGTAGCGGAAAGGTCCATGAGCAGTTCTTC. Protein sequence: CASSDSGSGKVHEQFF.

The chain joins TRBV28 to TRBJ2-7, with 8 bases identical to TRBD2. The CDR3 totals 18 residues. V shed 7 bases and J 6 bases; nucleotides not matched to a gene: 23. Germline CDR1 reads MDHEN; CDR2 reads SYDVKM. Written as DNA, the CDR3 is TGTGCCAGCATATCCTGGATAGCGGGATTTCGAAACTACGGCGAGCAGTACTTC. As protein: CASISWIAGFRNYGEQYF.

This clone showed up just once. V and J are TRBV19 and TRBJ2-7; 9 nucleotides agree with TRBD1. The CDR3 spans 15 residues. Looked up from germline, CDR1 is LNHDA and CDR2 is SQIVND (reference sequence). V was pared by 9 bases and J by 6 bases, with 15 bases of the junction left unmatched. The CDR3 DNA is TGTGCCAGCACCAAAAAACAGGGGGCAGGGTTCGAGCAGTACTTC. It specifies CASTKKQGAGFEQYF.

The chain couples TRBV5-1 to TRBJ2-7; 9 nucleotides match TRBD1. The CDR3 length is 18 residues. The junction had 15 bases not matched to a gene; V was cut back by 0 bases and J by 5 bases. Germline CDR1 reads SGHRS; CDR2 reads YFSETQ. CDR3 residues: CASSLAHNPGQGINEQYF. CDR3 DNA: TGCGCCAGCAGCTTGGCTCACAATCCGGGACAGGGTATCAACGAGCAGTACTTC.

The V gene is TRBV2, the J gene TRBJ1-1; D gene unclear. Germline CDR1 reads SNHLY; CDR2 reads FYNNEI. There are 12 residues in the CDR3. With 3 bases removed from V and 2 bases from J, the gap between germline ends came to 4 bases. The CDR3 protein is CASSDRNTEAFF. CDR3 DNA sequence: TGTGCCAGCAGTGATAGAAACACTGAAGCTTTCTTT.